The 19 T cell receptor beta chains in this list originate from one sample, sequenced in a study of CD8+ T cells in alopecia areata. Treatment noted: oral pan-JAK inhibitor, 5-10 mg twice daily. Sequencing relied on a cDNA template that was reverse transcribed from extracted RNA. Sequenced by immunoSEQ multiplex PCR; TCRdb stores in-frame clones only, minus some. The sample holds some 110,000 clones, 50% to 75% seen once. The specimen comprised CD8+ T cells sorted from blood, sampled at week 4, from a patient treated with tofacitinib. These receptor sequences come from a human donor with alopecia areata.

The rearrangement joins TRBV7-2 to TRBJ2-1; D is uncertain. The length of the CDR3 is 15 residues. V shed 4 bases and J shed 0 bases, with 10 bases lying between them. Germline CDR1 is SGHTA and CDR2 is FQGNSA. CDR3 sequence (DNA): TGTGCCAGCAGCTCTACGGTGAGCTCCTACAATGAGCAGTTCTTC. It codes for CASSSTVSSYNEQFF.

The chain carries TRBV6-1 and TRBJ2-1, with unresolved D. V was pared by 10 bases and J by 0 bases, with 10 bases between. Per the germline V gene, CDR1 is MNHNS and CDR2 is SASEGT. The CDR3 contains 13 residues. The CDR3 DNA follows: TGTGCCACAGGTGTGAGCTCCTACAATGAGCAGTTCTTC. Amino acid sequence: CATGVSSYNEQFF.

This clone was counted a few times. The chain carries TRBV5-1 and TRBJ2-6, with TRBD1 matching over 9 bases. CDR1 is SGHRS and CDR2 is YFSETQ in the germline V gene. J was trimmed by 1 base and V by 2 bases; bases with no gene match: 7. This CDR3 has 18 residues. In DNA form, the CDR3 reads TGCGCCAGCAGCTTAGCCGGACAGGGGAAGTCTGGGGCCAACGTCCTGACTTTC. This encodes CASSLAGQGKSGANVLTF.

J is TRBJ2-5 and V is TRBV4-1; D possibly corresponds to TRBD1 (6 bases). Trimming left V 4 bases short and J 3 bases short, with 27 bases between. The length of the CDR3 is 19 residues. CDR1 and CDR2 (germline): MGHRA, YSYEKL. CDR3: CASSPRAQGIYLGEETQYF. The CDR3 region has the DNA TGCGCCAGCAGCCCGAGGGCGCAGGGGATTTATCTAGGAGAAGAGACCCAGTACTTC.

The chain is built from TRBV6-6 and TRBJ1-1, with D unresolved. The CDR3 length is 15 residues. Trimming stripped 7 bases from V and 3 bases from J, with 18 bases between. From germline, CDR1 is MNHNY and CDR2 SVGAGI (reference sequence). Written as DNA, the CDR3 is TGTGCCAGCACTCTTCCCACCCTCGGGGACACTGAAGCTTTCTTT. Translating gives CASTLPTLGDTEAFF.

V usage is TRBV9 and J usage is TRBJ1-2; no clear D gene. V was trimmed by 4 bases and J by 3 bases, leaving 13 bases between them. The CDR3 contains 14 residues. The germline gives CDR1 SGDLS, CDR2 YYNGEE. The CDR3 sequence: CASSPRTGYYGYTF. In DNA form, the CDR3 reads TGTGCCAGCAGCCCCAGGACCGGTTACTATGGCTACACCTTC.

V is TRBV7-9 and J is TRBJ2-7; possible D gene TRBD1, 6 bases. Germline CDR1 SEHNR, CDR2 FQNEAQ (reference sequence). V lost 6 bases to trimming and J lost 0 bases, with 12 bases between them. The CDR3 sequence is 14 residues long. In DNA, the CDR3 is TGTGCCAGCAGTCTCGACAGGTTCTCCTACGAGCAGTACTTC. Amino acids: CASSLDRFSYEQYF. Variable domain in full (rest from reference TRBV7-9 and TRBJ2-7): DTGVSQNPRHKITKRGQNVTFRCDPISEHNRLYWYRQTLGQGPEFLTYFQNEAQLEKSRLLSDRFSAERPKGSFSTLEIQRTEQGDSAMYLCASSLDRFSYEQYFGPGTRLTVT.

The chain recombines TRBV19 with TRBJ1-1; no clear D. CDR3 length: 12 amino acids. Germline loops: CDR1 LNHDA, CDR2 SQIVND (reference sequence). Between the trimmed V and J ends, which lost 7 bases and 1 base, there was a span of 7 bases. The CDR3 DNA follows: TGTGCCAGTATTTTTGGGAACACTGAAGCTTTCTTT. Translating gives CASIFGNTEAFF.

This clone has more than one count but fewer than ten. The genes are TRBV25-1 and TRBJ2-5; D is perhaps TRBD1 (7 bases). This CDR3 has 13 residues. Trimming cost V 10 bases and J 2 bases, with 14 bases left between them. The germline gives CDR1 MGHDK, CDR2 SYGVNS. The CDR3 DNA sequence: TGTGCCACCAAACAGGGGACTCAAGAGACCCAGTACTTC. Encoded protein: CATKQGTQETQYF.

The chain has TRBV27 and TRBJ2-7; D is perhaps TRBD1 (6 bases). The length of the CDR3 is 13 residues. The V gene's germline CDR1 is MNHEY and CDR2 SMNVEV (reference sequence). Trimming stripped 0 bases from V and 7 bases from J, with 10 bases between. CDR3 protein: CASSLSGTREQYF. The CDR3 DNA reads TGTGCCAGCAGTTTATCCGGGACACGGGAGCAGTACTTC.

This rearrangement joins TRBV27 to TRBJ2-2; D unclear. Germline V gene data show CDR1 as MNHEY and CDR2 as SMNVEV (reference sequence). The CDR3 totals 14 residues. V lost 4 bases and J lost 4, with 10 bases in between. In DNA, the CDR3 is TGTGCCAGCAGTTCTACCCTGGCCACCGGGGAGCTGTTTTTT. It translates to CASSSTLATGELFF.

The rearrangement links TRBV5-1 to TRBJ2-7; TRBD2 is a possible D gene (6 bases). Germline V gene sequence: CDR1 SGHRS, CDR2 YFSETQ. This CDR3 is 15 amino acids long. The V gene lost 4 bases and the J gene lost 2 bases, with 16 bases spanning the gap. For the CDR3, the DNA is TGCGCCAGCAGCGAGAATCCCACGGGGGCCTACGAGCAGTACTTC. It yields the protein CASSENPTGAYEQYF.

This clone was seen only a few times. The chain recombines TRBV29-1 with TRBJ1-1; no reliable D call. V was shortened by 0 bases and J by 7 bases, with 12 bases between the two germline ends. Germline-derived CDR1 and CDR2 are SQVTM and ANQGSEA. This CDR3 spans 13 amino acids. The CDR3 sequence: CSVEDPERFEAFF. The CDR3 coding sequence is TGCAGCGTTGAAGATCCGGAACGATTTGAAGCTTTCTTT.

The chain couples TRBV4-3 to TRBJ2-7, with 7 bases identical to TRBD1. Germline V gene lookup returns CDR1 LGHNA and CDR2 YSLEER. This CDR3 has 16 amino acids. The ends lost 0 bases at V and 3 bases at J; junction bases unmatched: 8. For the CDR3, the DNA is TGCGCCAGCAGCCAAGATCGACAGGGCAGGAGCTACGAGCAGTACTTC. Residues: CASSQDRQGRSYEQYF.

The rearrangement uses TRBV27 and TRBJ2-3; D possibly corresponds to TRBD2 (6 bases). The CDR3 sequence is 15 residues long. Germline V CDR1 and CDR2: MNHEY, SMNVEV (reference sequence). V lost 4 bases, J lost 0 bases, and 11 bases lay in between. As DNA, the CDR3 is TGTGCCAGCAGTTATCGGAGGGCTAGCACAGATACGCAGTATTTT. Its translation: CASSYRRASTDTQYF.

The genes are TRBV4-3 and TRBJ1-2; D is ambiguous. There are 14 residues in the CDR3. The germline V gene has CDR1 LGHNA and CDR2 YSLEER. The germline V and J ends were trimmed by 1 base and 4 bases, with 10 bases remaining between them. The DNA for the CDR3 is TGCGCCAGCAGCCAAGGTTGGGGATCCTATGGCTACACCTTC. As protein: CASSQGWGSYGYTF.

This sequence joins TRBV30 and TRBJ1-1, with no clear D. Looked up from germline, CDR1 is GTSNPN and CDR2 is SVGIG (reference sequence). V was trimmed by 0 bases and J by 4 bases, leaving 9 bases between them. This CDR3 is 13 amino acids long. The CDR3 nucleotides are TGTGCCTGGAGTGTTTACAGCCTCACTGAAGCTTTCTTT. This encodes CAWSVYSLTEAFF.

This clone was counted a single time. The rearrangement joins TRBV30 to TRBJ1-1; D perhaps matches TRBD1 (5 bases). Between the trimmed V and J ends, which lost 1 base and 3 bases, there was a span of 6 bases. Germline CDR1 reads GTSNPN; CDR2 reads SVGIG (reference sequence). The CDR3 length is 12 residues. CDR3 loop: CAWSAGYTEAFF. In DNA, the CDR3 is TGTGCCTGGAGTGCAGGGTACACTGAAGCTTTCTTT.

This clone was recorded a few times. The gene calls are TRBV30 and TRBJ2-1; TRBD1 aligns across 10 bases. The CDR3 is made up of 12 amino acids. Germline-derived CDR1 and CDR2 are GTSNPN and SVGIG (reference sequence). V lost 1 base to trimming and J lost 9 bases; unmatched junction nucleotides: 0. CDR3: CAWSGDRGEQFF. CDR3 sequence (DNA): TGTGCCTGGAGTGGGGACAGGGGTGAGCAGTTCTTC.